This TCR beta chain emerged from a study of T cells in Graves' hyperthyroidism and ophthalmopathy. This CDR3 comprises 18 residues. There are many counts of this clonotype. Its specificity is unknown. Amplified TCR beta CDR3 regions came from RNA transcripts. The study used the HTBI primer set for a first-round RT-PCR of the TCR CDR3. TCRdb re-derived calls from the multiplex PCR reads in MiXCR, one entry per CDR3 protein. The table records roughly 300,000 distinct CDR3 sequences, approximately 26% of them present only once. Points from the study as a whole: A model of 13 V-J pairs discriminated ophthalmopathy from stable hyperthyroidism.

Fresh peripheral blood, more than 8 ml of it, supplied the PBMCs. This clonotype was sampled from a man aged 40-49 years with Graves' hyperthyroidism that later progressed to Graves' ophthalmopathy. The chain links TRBV3-2 to TRBJ2-4; the DNA was not compared with TRBD1, the D call given in the table. TRBV3-2 is an annotated pseudogene. What was sequenced was blood. The DNA of the CDR3 is TGTGCCAGCAGCCAAGTCTACGGGACAGGACTAGCCAAAAACATTCAGTACTTC. Translation gives CASSQVYGTGLAKNIQYF.